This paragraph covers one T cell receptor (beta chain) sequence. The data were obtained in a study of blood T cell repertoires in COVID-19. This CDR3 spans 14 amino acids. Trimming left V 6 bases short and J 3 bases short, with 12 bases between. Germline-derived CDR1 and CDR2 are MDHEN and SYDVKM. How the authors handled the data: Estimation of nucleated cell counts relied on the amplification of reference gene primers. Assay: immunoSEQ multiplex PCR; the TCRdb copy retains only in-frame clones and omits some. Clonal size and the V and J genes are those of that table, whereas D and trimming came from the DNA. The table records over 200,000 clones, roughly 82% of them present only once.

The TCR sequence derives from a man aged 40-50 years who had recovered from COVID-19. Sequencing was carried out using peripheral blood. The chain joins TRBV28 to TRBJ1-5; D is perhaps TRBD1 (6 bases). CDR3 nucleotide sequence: TGTGCCAGCAGCTGGGGACACTCCAATCAGCCCCAGCATTTT. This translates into CASSWGHSNQPQHF.